The 21 T cell receptor beta chains presented below share a single source sample, sequenced in a study of cytomegalovirus exposure and HLA in healthy donors. Primers: 60 Vbeta forward and 13 Jbeta reverse. Assay: immunoSEQ multiplex PCR; the TCRdb copy retains only in-frame clones and omits some. The sample holds some 170,000 clones, roughly 82% seen once. Sequencing was performed on PBMCs. These receptors all stem from a woman aged 25 to 39 in good health and CMV-seronegative.

This clone was recorded once. The germline gene is not matched at one end of the junction; a read error may be the cause. The chain recombines TRBV7-9 with TRBJ1-1; 7 bases agree with TRBD1. Germline lookup yields CDR1 SEHNR and CDR2 FQNEAQ (reference sequence). CDR3 size: 13 residues. The CDR3 protein is CSSSSQGTTEAFF. The CDR3 nucleotides are TGTTCCAGCAGCTCACAGGGGACCACTGAAGCTTTCTTT. Based on the CDR3 plus reference TRBV7-9 and TRBJ1-1, the full variable domain is DTGVSQNPRHKITKRGQNVTFRCDPISEHNRLYWYRQTLGQGPEFLTYFQNEAQLEKSRLLSDRFSAERPKGSFSTLEIQRTEQGDSAMYLCSSSSQGTTEAFFGQGTRLTVV.

The chain combines TRBV6-1 with TRBJ1-2; the D gene is possibly TRBD1 (6 bases). The germline V gene has CDR1 MNHNS and CDR2 SASEGT. The CDR3 is 15 amino acids. V was trimmed by 5 bases and J by 6 bases, leaving 19 bases between them. CDR3 in amino acids: CASSQNGQGMDGYTF. As DNA, the CDR3 is TGTGCCAGCAGTCAAAACGGGCAGGGGATGGATGGCTACACCTTC.

This sequence joins TRBV4-3 and TRBJ2-7; D possibly corresponds to TRBD2 (5 bases). V lost 0 bases and J lost 3, with 6 bases in between. Germline loops: CDR1 LGHNA, CDR2 YSLEER. CDR3 length: 13 residues. The CDR3 bases are TGCGCCAGCAGCCAAGATGCGGGCTACGAGCAGTACTTC. Residues: CASSQDAGYEQYF.

This rearrangement joins TRBV9 to TRBJ2-2; 8 bases align to TRBD2. Germline V CDR1 and CDR2: SGDLS, YYNGEE. V lost 0 bases, J lost 1 base, and 2 bases stayed unmatched. This CDR3 contains 16 residues. The CDR3 region has the DNA TGTGCCAGCAGCGTAGCCGGGAGGGTGAACACCGGGGAGCTGTTTTTT. Translation: CASSVAGRVNTGELFF.

This chain links TRBV5-4 with TRBJ2-3; TRBD1 matches 8 bases. After removal of 0 bases from V and 4 bases from J, the junction contained 4 bases not matched to a gene. There are 15 residues in the CDR3. CDR1 is SGHNT, CDR2 YYREEE, per germline (reference sequence). CDR3 sequence (DNA): TGTGCCAGCAGCTTGGCGGCAGGGGGCTCAGATACGCAGTATTTT. This codes for CASSLAAGGSDTQYF.

The genes are TRBV7-8 and TRBJ1-5, with a weak D call TRBD1 (5 bases). V was trimmed by 3 bases and J by 0 bases, leaving 12 bases between them. Germline V gives CDR1 SGHVS, CDR2 FQNEAQ. The CDR3 is 16 residues long. This CDR3 is CASSLEGAYSNQPQHF. CDR3 in DNA: TGTGCCAGCAGCTTGGAAGGGGCCTATAGCAATCAGCCCCAGCATTTT.

The CDR3 spells CASSDFGEQSPLHF. As DNA, the CDR3 is TGTGCCAGCAGTGACTTCGGAGAACAATCACCCCTCCACTTT. This chain joins TRBV2 and TRBJ1-6; unclear D gene. The CDR3 totals 14 residues. From germline, CDR1 is SNHLY and CDR2 FYNNEI. Trimming cost V 3 bases and J 10 bases, with 13 bases left between them. Looking up the rest from reference TRBV2 and TRBJ1-6 gives the full variable domain: EPEVTQTPSHQVTQMGQEVILRCVPISNHLYFYWYRQILGQKVEFLVSFYNNEISEKSEIFDDQFSVERPDGSNFTLKIRSTKLEDSAMYFCASSDFGEQSPLHFGNGTRLTVT.

This CDR3 reads CASSEPGEGSDAFF. CDR3 nucleotide sequence: TGTGCCAGCAGCGAGCCCGGTGAGGGTTCGGATGCTTTCTTT. J is TRBJ1-1 and V is TRBV9; D gene uncertain. Trimming removed 3 bases at V and 11 bases at J, with 20 bases between. The CDR3 length is 14 residues. Looked up from germline, CDR1 is SGDLS and CDR2 is YYNGEE.

The chain has TRBV9 and TRBJ1-1; 9 bases align to TRBD1. V was pared by 4 bases and J by 0 bases, with 7 bases of the junction left unmatched. This CDR3 is 16 amino acids long. The V gene's germline CDR1 is SGDLS and CDR2 YYNGEE. In nucleotides, the CDR3 is TGTGCCAGCAGCCCCGTCGGACAGGGGATGAACACTGAAGCTTTCTTT. This codes for CASSPVGQGMNTEAFF.

This clone has just a few counts. The V gene is TRBV9, the J gene TRBJ1-3; D might be TRBD1 (6 bases). The CDR3 is made up of 15 amino acids. Germline CDR1 reads SGDLS; CDR2 reads YYNGEE. Trimming took 3 bases from V and 4 from J, leaving 14 bases between them. CDR3 protein: CASSEGTGSGNTIYF. CDR3 in DNA: TGTGCCAGCAGCGAGGGAACAGGGTCGGGAAACACCATATATTTT. The entire variable domain, with the rest obtained from reference TRBV9 and TRBJ1-3, is as follows: DSGVTQTPKHLITATGQRVTLRCSPRSGDLSVYWYQQSLDQGLQFLIQYYNGEERAKGNILERFSAQQFPDLHSELNLSSLELGDSALYFCASSEGTGSGNTIYFGEGSWLTVV.

The V call is TRBV7-3, the J call TRBJ2-1; 9 nucleotides match TRBD2. Germline V gene sequence: CDR1 SGHTA, CDR2 FQGTGA. V gave up 5 bases and J gave up 8 bases; unmatched junction bases: 4. The CDR3 runs 13 residues. CDR3 DNA: TGTGCCAGCAGCCTTAGCGGGAGTTATGAGCAGTTCTTC. Translated, it gives CASSLSGSYEQFF. Full variable domain (rest looked up from reference TRBV7-3 and TRBJ2-1): GAGVSQTPSNKVTEKGKYVELRCDPISGHTALYWYRQSLGQGPEFLIYFQGTGAADDSGLPNDRFFAVRPEGSVSTLKIQRTERGDSAVYLCASSLSGSYEQFFGPGTRLTVL.

V gene TRBV29-1 combines with J gene TRBJ1-3; no firm D call. The V gene lost 3 bases and the J gene lost 4 bases, with 13 bases spanning the gap. Germline V gives CDR1 SQVTM, CDR2 ANQGSEA. CDR3 length equals 14 residues. CDR3 loop: CSVDSAGGGNTIYF. The CDR3 DNA is TGCAGCGTTGATAGCGCGGGTGGGGGAAACACCATATATTTT.

This clone was observed once. The V call is TRBV29-1, the J call TRBJ1-4; TRBD1 is a possible D gene (5 bases). Trimming took off 6 bases at V and 2 bases at J, with 13 bases between the two ends. This CDR3 spans 14 amino acids. Germline lookup yields CDR1 SQVTM and CDR2 ANQGSEA. The CDR3 DNA is TGCAGCGTCGTCCCGCCAGGGACTAATGAAAAACTGTTTTTT. Translating it yields CSVVPPGTNEKLFF.

This chain joins TRBV7-8 and TRBJ2-7, with 8 bases matching TRBD1. V lost 1 base and J lost 1; bases outside the gene matches: 0. Germline CDR1 and CDR2: SGHVS and FQNEAQ. The CDR3 consists of 14 residues. The CDR3 sequence: CASSLDRGSYEQYF. In nucleotides, the CDR3 is TGTGCCAGCAGCTTAGACAGGGGGTCCTACGAGCAGTACTTC. The complete variable domain, with remaining parts taken from reference TRBV7-8 and TRBJ2-7, reads GAGVSQSPRYKVAKRGQDVALRCDPISGHVSLFWYQQALGQGPEFLTYFQNEAQLDKSGLPSDRFFAERPEGSVSTLKIQRTQQEDSAVYLCASSLDRGSYEQYFGPGTRLTVT.

The chain recombines TRBV2 with TRBJ1-1; D not certain. There are 12 residues in the CDR3. The germline V and J ends were trimmed by 3 bases and 6 bases, with 8 bases remaining between them. From germline, CDR1 is SNHLY and CDR2 FYNNEI. The chain's CDR3 is CASSDSPAEAFF. The DNA of the CDR3 is TGTGCCAGCAGTGACTCCCCAGCTGAAGCTTTCTTT.

The chain links TRBV27 to TRBJ1-1; a possible D gene is TRBD1 (6 bases). The ends were cut back, 0 bases at V and 3 bases at J, with 8 bases in the middle. CDR1 is MNHEY, CDR2 SMNVEV, per germline (reference sequence). CDR3 size: 14 residues. The CDR3 spells CASSLSTGYTEAFF. CDR3 bases: TGTGCCAGCAGTTTATCGACAGGATACACTGAAGCTTTCTTT.

The CDR3 DNA reads as TGTGCCAGCAGCTTCGGGGGAGTCACCGGGGAGCTGTTTTTT. Residues: CASSFGGVTGELFF. V usage is TRBV5-6 and J usage is TRBJ2-2, with D maybe TRBD2 (6 bases). Germline V lookup: CDR1 SGHDT, CDR2 YYEEEE. The CDR3 has 14 amino acids. The V gene lost 2 bases and the J gene lost 4 bases, with 9 bases spanning the gap.

The V call is TRBV6-5, the J call TRBJ1-1; 8 bases are a match to TRBD1. From germline, CDR1 is MNHEY and CDR2 SVGAGI. The CDR3 has 14 residues. The J segment lost 2 bases and the V segment lost 5 bases, leaving 4 bases of the junction unmatched. CDR3 loop: CASSDRGANTEAFF. CDR3 coding DNA: TGTGCCAGCAGTGACAGGGGTGCCAACACTGAAGCTTTCTTT.

The chain recombines TRBV6-1 with TRBJ2-2, with D tentatively TRBD2 (6 bases). The length of the CDR3 is 15 residues. Trimming stripped 3 bases from V and 7 bases from J, with 15 bases between. Germline V gene lookup returns CDR1 MNHNS and CDR2 SASEGT. The DNA of the CDR3 is TGTGCCAGCAGTGATCCGGGACTCCGGGTCGGGGAGCTGTTTTTT. It is translated as CASSDPGLRVGELFF.

V gene TRBV6-1 combines with J gene TRBJ2-7; TRBD1 agrees at 9 bases. This CDR3 contains 14 residues. V lost 4 bases to trimming and J lost 2 bases; unmatched junction nucleotides: 3. CDR1 MNHNS and CDR2 SASEGT come from the germline V gene. The chain's CDR3 is CASSARQGAYEQYF. The CDR3 DNA reads TGTGCCAGCAGTGCCCGACAGGGGGCCTACGAGCAGTACTTC.

The chain combines TRBV5-1 with TRBJ2-2, with 8 bases fitting TRBD2. CDR1 is SGHRS and CDR2 is YFSETQ in the germline V gene. The CDR3 runs to 17 residues. V shed 4 bases and J 0 bases; nucleotides not matched to a gene: 8. The CDR3: CASSAKLAEPNTGELFF. The CDR3 coding sequence is TGCGCCAGCAGCGCAAAACTAGCGGAGCCGAACACCGGGGAGCTGTTTTTT.